These 24 T cell receptor beta chains originate from one sample sequenced in a study of T cell clones after liver transplantation. The method was immunoSEQ multiplex PCR; TCRdb's version includes in-frame clones alone and lacks a portion of them. The data hold roughly 56,000 clones, with over 55% observed a single time. The material was CD4+ T cells from blood, obtained approximately 54 months after liver transplant. The receptors shown here come from a human patient who received a liver transplant. Some of the T cells may derive from the graft donor.

The V call is TRBV6-5, the J call TRBJ2-1, with 10 bases lining up with TRBD2. This CDR3 has 15 amino acids. CDR1 is MNHEY and CDR2 is SVGAGI in the germline V gene. V shed 4 bases and J 6 bases; nucleotides not matched to a gene: 6. The chain's CDR3 is CASSLSGGGTNEQFF. The CDR3 DNA reads TGTGCCAGCAGTTTGAGCGGGGGGGGTACCAATGAGCAGTTCTTC.

The chain couples TRBV29-1 to TRBJ1-1, with D possibly matching TRBD1 (5 bases). The V end lost 3 bases, the J end lost 4 bases, and 12 bases lay between the germline ends. The V gene's germline CDR1 is SQVTM and CDR2 ANQGSEA. This CDR3 comprises 13 residues. In DNA, the CDR3 is TGCAGCGTTGATGGGGGGGGGATCACTGAAGCTTTCTTT. It translates to CSVDGGGITEAFF. The variable domain in full, with the rest retrieved from reference TRBV29-1 and TRBJ1-1, is SAVISQKPSRDICQRGTSLTIQCQVDSQVTMMFWYRQQPGQSLTLIATANQGSEATYESGFVIDKFPISRPNLTFSTLTVSNMSPEDSSIYLCSVDGGGITEAFFGQGTRLTVV.

Note on this clone: One junction end disagrees with the germline gene, perhaps due to a read error. J is TRBJ2-5 and V is TRBV7-7, with a tentative D call TRBD1 (5 bases). Germline assignment: CDR1 SSHAT and CDR2 FNYEAQ (reference sequence). This CDR3 spans 15 amino acids. This CDR3 reads CASSLERTGQETQYF. CDR3 sequence (DNA): TGTGCTAGCAGCTTAGAACGTACAGGCCAAGAGACCCAGTACTTC.

The V call is TRBV10-3, the J call TRBJ2-3, with 10 bases aligning to TRBD2. V lost 0 bases, J lost 5 bases, and 8 bases stayed unmatched. Germline CDR1 is ENHRY and CDR2 is SYGVKD. The CDR3 runs to 17 residues. This CDR3 is CAISESKRGGGGDTQYF. The CDR3 DNA reads as TGTGCCATCAGTGAGTCGAAGCGGGGGGGCGGCGGAGATACGCAGTATTTT.

The J gene is TRBJ2-7, the V gene TRBV7-9, with TRBD1 matching 8 bases. The CDR3 spans 14 residues. CDR1 is SEHNR, CDR2 FQNEAQ, per germline (reference sequence). V lost 4 bases to trimming and J lost 2 bases; unmatched junction nucleotides: 4. Here the CDR3 DNA reads TGTGCCAGCAGCTCGGGGACAGGCCCCTACGAGCAGTACTTC. Translated, it gives CASSSGTGPYEQYF.

This chain connects TRBV6-5 to TRBJ1-5; 7 bases match TRBD1. The germline V gene has CDR1 MNHEY and CDR2 SVGAGI. Unmatched junction bases numbered 7, after V lost 2 bases and J lost 6 bases. CDR3 size: 15 residues. The CDR3 DNA follows: TGTGCCAGCAGTTACGATGGCAGGGGGGCTCAGCCCCAGCATTTT. This gives the protein CASSYDGRGAQPQHF.

The J gene is TRBJ1-3, the V gene TRBV30, with unresolved D. Trimming cost V 2 bases and J 0 bases, with 11 bases left between them. The CDR3 contains 15 residues. Germline V CDR1 and CDR2: GTSNPN, SVGIG (reference sequence). CDR3 protein: CAWSRLTVSGNTIYF. The DNA of the CDR3 is TGTGCCTGGAGTAGGTTAACAGTCTCTGGAAACACCATATATTTT.

This chain connects TRBV25-1 to TRBJ2-6; TRBD1 might be the D (6 bases). V lost 6 bases to trimming and J lost 1 base, with 13 bases between them. The CDR3 sequence is 16 residues long. CDR1 is MGHDK and CDR2 is SYGVNS in the germline V gene. The CDR3 reads CASRSSGASGANVLTF. The CDR3 DNA follows: TGTGCCAGCAGGTCTTCAGGGGCTTCTGGGGCCAACGTCCTGACTTTC.

This clone was detected only once. The rearrangement links TRBV6-6 to TRBJ2-7; perhaps TRBD2 as D (7 bases). The CDR3 is 13 residues long. Trimming cost V 6 bases and J 6 bases, with 15 bases left between them. Germline V gives CDR1 MNHNY, CDR2 SVGAGI (reference sequence). DNA for the CDR3: TGTGCCAGCAGCGGGGGGACACCCTCCGAGCAGTACTTC. Translation: CASSGGTPSEQYF.

The chain combines TRBV7-2 with TRBJ1-6, with D possibly TRBD1 on 5 matching bases. The CDR3 totals 15 residues. Germline V gene data show CDR1 as SGHTA and CDR2 as FQGNSA. Trimming pared 5 bases from V and 6 bases from J, leaving 14 bases between. The CDR3 nucleotides read TGTGCCAGCAGCCCCCCCGGGGGGGGTAATTCACCCCTCCACTTT. Protein: CASSPPGGGNSPLHF. Full variable domain (missing parts from reference TRBV7-2 and TRBJ1-6): GAGVSQSPSNKVTEKGKDVELRCDPISGHTALYWYRQSLGQGLEFLIYFQGNSAPDKSGLPSDRFSAERTGGSVSTLTIQRTQQEDSAVYLCASSPPGGGNSPLHFGNGTRLTVT.

The J gene is TRBJ1-2, the V gene TRBV4-1; D might be TRBD1 (5 bases). V shed 0 bases and J shed 4 bases, with 9 bases lying between them. The CDR3 contains 14 residues. Germline V gene sequence: CDR1 MGHRA, CDR2 YSYEKL. Here the CDR3 DNA reads TGCGCCAGCAGCCAAGAGGCTCAGGGCTATGGCTACACCTTC. Translated, it gives CASSQEAQGYGYTF.

The chain combines TRBV4-2 with TRBJ2-3; D gene unclear. From germline, CDR1 is LGHNA and CDR2 YNFKEQ. This CDR3 region has 14 residues. The germline V and J ends were trimmed by 5 bases and 1 base, with 10 bases remaining between them. The DNA of the CDR3 is TGTGCCAGCAGCTCTCGACTGGGCACAGATACGCAGTATTTT. It translates to CASSSRLGTDTQYF.

The chain couples TRBV11-2 to TRBJ1-2, with TRBD1 matching over 8 bases. This CDR3 has 15 residues. CDR1 and CDR2 (germline): SGHAT, FQNNGV. V lost 3 bases and J lost 4; bases outside the gene matches: 7. CDR3 protein: CASSFGQGAGYGYTF. The CDR3 DNA reads TGTGCCAGCAGCTTCGGGCAGGGGGCAGGCTATGGCTACACCTTC.

The chain couples TRBV10-3 to TRBJ2-1, with 8 bases aligning to TRBD1. In germline, CDR1 is ENHRY, CDR2 SYGVKD. This CDR3 comprises 13 residues. The V segment lost 7 bases and the J segment 8 bases; nucleotides outside the gene matches: 7. CDR3 sequence reads: CAITTGQGDEQFF. The CDR3 DNA reads as TGTGCCATCACAACCGGACAGGGCGATGAGCAGTTCTTC.

The chain employs TRBV11-2 and TRBJ2-7; TRBD2 is a possible D gene (6 bases). In germline, CDR1 is SGHAT, CDR2 FQNNGV. Trimming took 5 bases from V and 7 from J, leaving 18 bases between them. The length of the CDR3 is 14 residues. The DNA of the CDR3 is TGTGCCAGCAGCAAACCGGCGGGGTCGAGAGAGCAGTACTTC. This encodes CASSKPAGSREQYF.

The chain employs TRBV5-7 and TRBJ2-5, with 7 bases matching TRBD1. TRBV5-7 is identified as an open reading frame with a role that is uncertain. CDR3 length: 15 residues. The trim removed 6 bases at V and 4 bases at J, leaving 12 bases unmatched. The DNA of the CDR3 is TGTGCCAGCACATCTAAGGGGGCTGCGGGAGAGACCCAGTACTTC. Amino acids: CASTSKGAAGETQYF.

The chain carries TRBV19 and TRBJ1-2; 10 bases agree with TRBD1. J was trimmed by 8 bases and V by 3 bases; bases with no gene match: 15. The germline CDR1 and CDR2 sequences are LNHDA and SQIVND (reference sequence). The CDR3 has 17 amino acids. The CDR3 reads CASSMALGTGDVLGYTF. CDR3 coding DNA: TGTGCCAGTAGTATGGCCCTTGGGACAGGGGATGTTTTGGGCTACACCTTC.

This clone was detected only a few times. The rearrangement links TRBV30 to TRBJ1-2, with TRBD1 identical over 7 bases. The CDR3 extends over 16 amino acids. Germline V gene lookup returns CDR1 GTSNPN and CDR2 SVGIG (reference sequence). Trimming took 0 bases from V and 4 from J; bases not matched to a gene: 11. The CDR3 coding sequence is TGTGCCTGGAGTGTACCATGGCAGGGGGGCGCCTATGGCTACACCTTC. Translated: CAWSVPWQGGAYGYTF.

This chain connects TRBV2 to TRBJ2-5; 13 bases align to TRBD2. The ends lost 5 bases at V and 1 base at J; junction bases unmatched: 7. Germline V gene sequence: CDR1 SNHLY, CDR2 FYNNEI. There are 17 residues in the CDR3. The CDR3 DNA follows: TGTGCCAGCAGTCCGGGACTAGCGGGGAGACTCCAAGAGACCCAGTACTTC. Protein: CASSPGLAGRLQETQYF. The whole variable domain, filled in from reference TRBV2 and TRBJ2-5, reads EPEVTQTPSHQVTQMGQEVILRCVPISNHLYFYWYRQILGQKVEFLVSFYNNEISEKSEIFDDQFSVERPDGSNFTLKIRSTKLEDSAMYFCASSPGLAGRLQETQYFGPGTRLLVL.

This clone was observed a few times. The rearrangement uses TRBV10-3 and TRBJ1-3; tentative D call: TRBD1 (6 bases). Trimming cost V 8 bases and J 0 bases, with 14 bases left between them. The CDR3 consists of 15 residues. Germline lookup yields CDR1 ENHRY and CDR2 SYGVKD. The CDR3 reads CAIGQGPLSGNTIYF. CDR3 bases: TGTGCCATCGGGCAGGGGCCCCTCTCTGGAAACACCATATATTTT.

This clone was seen only a few times. The chain links TRBV6-6 to TRBJ1-2; D perhaps matches TRBD1 (6 bases). This CDR3 spans 12 amino acids. V was cut by 6 bases and J by 8 bases, with 13 bases left in between. CDR1 MNHNY and CDR2 SVGAGI come from the germline V gene (reference sequence). The CDR3 protein is CASSTQGRGYTF. The CDR3 DNA reads as TGTGCCAGCAGCACACAGGGTCGCGGCTACACCTTC.

The chain links TRBV30 to TRBJ1-6; 7 nucleotides line up with TRBD1. CDR1 and CDR2 from the germline V gene are GTSNPN and SVGIG (reference sequence). This CDR3 is 13 amino acids long. J lost 7 bases, V lost 5 bases, and 5 bases had no gene match. As DNA, the CDR3 is TGTGCCTGGGAAGGACAGGCAAATTCACCCCTCCACTTT. Translating it yields CAWEGQANSPLHF.

The rearrangement joins TRBV28 to TRBJ2-7; 7 bases agree with TRBD1. After removal of 6 bases from V and 0 bases from J, the junction contained 8 bases not matched to a gene. The CDR3 runs 15 residues. The germline V gene encodes CDR1 MDHEN and CDR2 SYDVKM. Here the CDR3 DNA reads TGTGCCAGCAGCGGTACCGGGACAGCCTCCTACGAGCAGTACTTC. As protein: CASSGTGTASYEQYF. The variable domain in full, completed from reference TRBV28 and TRBJ2-7, reads DVKVTQSSRYLVKRTGEKVFLECVQDMDHENMFWYRQDPGLGLRLIYFSYDVKMKEKGDIPEGYSVSREKKERFSLILESASTNQTSMYLCASSGTGTASYEQYFGPGTRLTVT.

Only a few counts were recorded for this clone. The rearrangement uses TRBV18 and TRBJ1-5; D perhaps matches TRBD1 (6 bases). CDR3 length: 15 residues. CDR1 and CDR2 (germline): KGHSH, LQKENI. With 2 bases removed from V and 0 bases from J, the gap between germline ends came to 8 bases. CDR3: CASSPGGASNQPQHF. CDR3 DNA sequence: TGTGCCAGCTCACCAGGGGGGGCTAGCAATCAGCCCCAGCATTTT.